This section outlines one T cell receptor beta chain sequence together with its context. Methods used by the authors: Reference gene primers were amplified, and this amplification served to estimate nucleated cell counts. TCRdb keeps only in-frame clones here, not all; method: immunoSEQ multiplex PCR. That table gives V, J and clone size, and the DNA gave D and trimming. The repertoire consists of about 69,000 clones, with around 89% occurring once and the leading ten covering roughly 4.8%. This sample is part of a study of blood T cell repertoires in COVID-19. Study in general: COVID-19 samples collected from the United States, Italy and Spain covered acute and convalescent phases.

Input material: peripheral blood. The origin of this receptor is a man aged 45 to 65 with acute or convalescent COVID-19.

In nucleotides, the CDR3 is TGTGCCAGCAGGGACAGGGGACGGGAAGCTTTCTTT. It codes for CASRDRGREAFF. The chain combines TRBV25-1 with TRBJ1-1, with 9 bases identical to TRBD1. CDR3 length: 12 residues. V was clipped by 6 bases and J by 8 bases; unmatched bases: 4. The germline V gene has CDR1 MGHDK and CDR2 SYGVNS.